This entry is about one T cell receptor (beta chain). The antigen remains unidentified. The CDR3 is 16 residues long. Per germline, CDR1 MDHEN and CDR2 SYDVKM. V lost 7 bases to trimming and J lost 3 bases, with 21 bases between them. This entry comes from a study of Ad26.COV2.S vaccination and SARS-CoV-2 variants. Study-level findings and limits: Relative to placebo recipients, vaccine recipients exhibited elevated spike-specific TCR breadth. Participants given vaccine showed non-spike TCR breadth similar to that of placebo recipients.

Here immunoSEQ multiplex PCR was the method, and the copy in TCRdb shows in-frame clones only, minus some. In the table there are roughly 180,000 clones, roughly 89% of which are singletons. Specimen: peripheral blood, collected after recovery from COVID-19. This chain joins TRBV28 and TRBJ1-1; D is possibly TRBD1 (6 bases). This receptor was taken from a human donor who had recovered from COVID-19. In DNA, the CDR3 is TGTGCCAGCACTTCCAACGGGGGCGCAAAGGACACTGAAGCTTTCTTT. Residues: CASTSNGGAKDTEAFF.